This T cell receptor (beta chain) is drawn from a study of blood T cell repertoires in COVID-19. Across the whole study: COVID-19 samples from acute and convalescent phases originated in the United States, Italy and Spain. T cells, B-cell-depleted T cells, or PBMCs provided the cDNA or gDNA that served as material.

Original processing methods: Reference gene primers were amplified, and this amplification served to estimate nucleated cell counts. TCRdb's copy holds only in-frame clones and misses some; the assay was immunoSEQ multiplex PCR. V, J and clone size reflect that table, while D and trimming were determined from the DNA. The table shows around 80,000 clones, with roughly 80% occurring only once. This CDR3 has 16 residues. The junction had 8 bases not matched to a gene; V was cut back by 3 bases and J by 4 bases. The germline CDR1 and CDR2 sequences are PRHDT and FYEKMQ (reference sequence). The source material was peripheral blood. The source is an elderly woman with active or convalescent COVID-19. The chain uses TRBV13 and TRBJ2-2; TRBD1 agrees at 7 bases. The chain's CDR3 is CASSLYATGPTGELFF. DNA for the CDR3: TGTGCCAGCAGCTTGTATGCGACAGGGCCCACCGGGGAGCTGTTTTTT.